This T cell receptor beta chain appears in the sequencing data of a study of T cell repertoires in cytomegalovirus infection. The germline V gene encodes CDR1 SSHAT and CDR2 FNYEAQ (reference sequence). This CDR3 comprises 15 residues. Concerning this clonotype: Its antigen is not known. One junction end disagrees with the germline gene, perhaps due to a read error.

Using its own MiXCR run on the reads, TCRdb lists one record per CDR3 protein. There are approximately 990,000 distinct CDR3 sequences in the sample; approximately 32% occur only once, and around an eighth lies in the top ten. The receptor comes from a human donor in good health (CMV status not recorded). Some clones in this sample may be carry-over from other donors' samples. This specimen consisted of cultured CD8+ T cells from PBMCs, obtained from culture after CMV antigen stimulation. The chain links TRBV7-7 to TRBJ2-5; D is possibly TRBD1 (6 bases). The CDR3 here is CASSRGQNGVETQYF. CDR3 sequence (DNA): TGTGCTAGCAGCCGAGGACAGAATGGGGTGGAGACCCAGTACTTC.